Below are 17 T cell receptor beta chains sequenced from a single sample in a study of CD8+CD57+ T cells in acquired aplastic anemia. Genomic DNA templated the TCR beta VDJ and CDR3 profiling. One entry per CDR3 protein results from TCRdb running MiXCR on the reads. The data show more than 150,000 distinct CDR3 sequences, approximately 50% seen once. Flow cytometry had shown expanded CD8+CD57+ cells in the patients chosen for sequencing. Sequenced input: sorted CD4+, CD8+, or CD8+CD57+ T cells (not recorded which) from PBMCs. These receptors were taken from a human donor with aplastic anemia.

The rearrangement joins TRBV5-1 to TRBJ2-3; a weak D match, TRBD1 (5 bases). Germline V gene data show CDR1 as SGHRS and CDR2 as YFSETQ. The V end was cut by 0 bases, the J end by 4 bases, with 9 bases between. The CDR3 runs to 14 residues. This chain's CDR3 is CASSLGGHSDTQYF. Here the CDR3 DNA reads TGCGCCAGCAGCTTGGGGGGCCACTCAGATACGCAGTATTTT. The full variable domain, rest sourced from reference TRBV5-1 and TRBJ2-3, is KAGVTQTPRYLIKTRGQQVTLSCSPISGHRSVSWYQQTPGQGLQFLFEYFSETQRNKGNFPGRFSGRQFSNSRSEMNVSTLELGDSALYLCASSLGGHSDTQYFGPGTRLTVL.

This clonotype was picked up many times. The J gene is TRBJ2-2, the V gene TRBV4-2, with D maybe TRBD2 (6 bases). With 0 bases removed from V and 8 bases from J, the gap between germline ends came to 13 bases. The CDR3 consists of 15 residues. The germline gives CDR1 LGHNA, CDR2 YNFKEQ. The CDR3 protein is CASSQDREWLGELFF. CDR3 nucleotide sequence: TGTGCCAGCAGCCAAGATCGGGAGTGGCTAGGGGAGCTGTTTTTT.

This clonotype has more than one count but fewer than ten. The J gene is TRBJ2-5, the V gene TRBV2; 8 bases align to TRBD2. V shed 7 bases, J shed 5 bases, and the junction held 6 bases outside the gene matches. Per germline, CDR1 SNHLY and CDR2 FYNNEI. This CDR3 contains 13 residues. The CDR3 DNA reads TGTGCCAGCATCAGCGGGAGTCGGGAGACCCAGTACTTC. Translated: CASISGSRETQYF.

This clonotype occurred many times. The chain is built from TRBV7-9 and TRBJ2-7; 10 bases match TRBD2. Germline V CDR1 and CDR2: SEHNR, FQNEAQ (reference sequence). This CDR3 region has 18 residues. With V trimmed by 3 bases and J by 7 bases, 18 bases remained unmatched. The CDR3 nucleotides read TGTGCCAGCAGCTTTAGAGCGGGAGGGCCAGCGGGTTGGAGGGAGCAGTACTTC. Translating gives CASSFRAGGPAGWREQYF.

The chain carries TRBV20-1 and TRBJ2-3, with D hard to call. CDR1 is DFQATT, CDR2 SNEGSKA, per germline (reference sequence). The CDR3 spans 16 residues. Trimming left V 0 bases short and J 1 base short, with 14 bases between. The CDR3 nucleotides are TGCAGTGCTAGAGACAGCCTACGATCCCGCACAGATACGCAGTATTTT. It is translated as CSARDSLRSRTDTQYF.

The chain combines TRBV11-1 with TRBJ2-2, with D perhaps TRBD1 or TRBD2 (6 bases each). Trimming left V 7 bases short and J 4 bases short, with 16 bases between. There are 15 residues in the CDR3. Germline V lookup: CDR1 SGHAT, CDR2 FQDESV (reference sequence). Here the CDR3 DNA reads TGTGCCAGCACCCCAGGAGGGGGTAGCACCGGGGAGCTGTTTTTT. Protein product: CASTPGGGSTGELFF.

Comment on this clonotype: At one end, the junction sequence differs from germline, possibly due to a read error. The V and J genes are TRBV20-1 and TRBJ2-1, with 8 nucleotides matching TRBD1. There are 13 residues in the CDR3. Germline CDR1 DFQATT, CDR2 SNEGSKA (reference sequence). The CDR3 loop reads CSASDREYSEQFF. The CDR3 nucleotides are TGCAGTGCTTCGGACAGGGAATACAGTGAGCAGTTCTTC.

This clonotype has just a few counts. The V call is TRBV4-3, the J call TRBJ2-1, with 11 bases lining up with TRBD2. In germline, CDR1 is LGHNA, CDR2 YSLEER. The length of the CDR3 is 16 residues. Trimming took 0 bases from V and 6 from J; bases not matched to a gene: 4. CDR3 DNA: TGCGCCAGCAGCCAAGAACTAGCGGGAGTATCCAATGAGCAGTTCTTC. Protein product: CASSQELAGVSNEQFF.

In the case of this clonotype: This may arise from a read error, as a much more abundant clone is one base away. The rearrangement links TRBV12-3 or TRBV12-4 to TRBJ2-1; D not resolved. CDR3 length: 13 amino acids. CDR3 sequence (DNA): TGTGCCAGCAGTCAGAGCTCCTACGATGAGCAGTTCTTC. As protein: CASSQSSYDEQFF.

This clonotype was seen many times. The rearrangement uses TRBV12-3 or TRBV12-4 and TRBJ1-1; TRBD1 aligns across 7 bases. CDR3 length equals 13 residues. V was pared by 6 bases and J by 1 base, with 2 bases of the junction left unmatched. For the CDR3, the DNA is TGTGCCAGCAGAAGGACAGGGAACACTGAAGCTTTCTTT. Its translation: CASRRTGNTEAFF.

This chain uses TRBV6-4 with TRBJ2-7; 8 bases agree with TRBD2. Germline CDR1 reads MRHNA; CDR2 reads SNTAGT. This CDR3 region has 13 residues. After removal of 3 bases from V and 6 bases from J, the junction contained 4 bases not matched to a gene. The CDR3 spells CASSESGLAEQYF. The DNA of the CDR3 is TGTGCCAGCAGTGAATCCGGACTAGCCGAGCAGTACTTC.

This clonotype was seen many times. The chain recombines TRBV5-1 with TRBJ2-1, with TRBD1 matching 7 bases. Germline CDR1 SGHRS, CDR2 YFSETQ. The CDR3 runs 15 residues. The V gene end was trimmed by 2 bases and the J gene end by 10 bases; junction bases not matched to a gene: 12. The CDR3 nucleotides are TGCGCCAGCAGCTTAGGGGGCTTAAGCCCTAAAGAGCAGTTCTTC. Residues: CASSLGGLSPKEQFF.

This clonotype was counted ten times or more. This sequence joins TRBV2 and TRBJ1-4; D is uncertain. Germline V lookup: CDR1 SNHLY, CDR2 FYNNEI. The CDR3 runs 14 residues. V shed 4 bases and J shed 8 bases, with 14 bases lying between them. Here the CDR3 reads CASSARTPEEKLFF. As DNA, the CDR3 is TGTGCCAGCAGTGCAAGGACCCCGGAAGAAAAACTGTTTTTT.

This clonotype was recorded at least ten times. The chain joins TRBV5-8 to TRBJ1-2, with D unresolved. The V gene lost 5 bases and the J gene lost 4 bases, with 9 bases spanning the gap. Germline values: CDR1 SGHTS, CDR2 YDEGEE. CDR3 length: 12 residues. The CDR3 DNA reads TGTGCCAGCAGTACGACGATCTATGGCTACACCTTC. Protein: CASSTTIYGYTF.

This clonotype has a count of ten or more. V and J are TRBV20-1 and TRBJ2-3, with 14 bases fitting TRBD2. The CDR3 has 15 residues. Germline CDR1 reads DFQATT; CDR2 reads SNEGSKA (reference sequence). Losses at the gene ends were 6 bases for V and 5 bases for J; bases not matched to a gene: 7. CDR3 sequence: CSAKGLAGVLDTQYF. Written as DNA, the CDR3 is TGCAGTGCAAAGGGACTAGCGGGAGTGTTAGATACGCAGTATTTT.

This clonotype was seen repeatedly, ten times or more. The chain is built from TRBV12-5 and TRBJ2-5; 14 bases are shared with TRBD2. Germline CDR1 is LGHNT and CDR2 is FRNRAP. The junction had 6 bases not matched to a gene; V was cut back by 6 bases and J by 3 bases. This CDR3 contains 16 residues. CDR3 sequence (DNA): TGTGCTAGTGGCTCTGTGGGACTAGCGGGAGAAGAGACCCAGTACTTC. This translates into CASGSVGLAGEETQYF. Complete variable domain (other parts from reference TRBV12-5 and TRBJ2-5): DARVTQTPRHKVTEMGQEVTMRCQPILGHNTVFWYRQTMMQGLELLAYFRNRAPLDDSGMPKDRFSAEMPDATLATLKIQPSEPRDSAVYFCASGSVGLAGEETQYFGPGTRLLVL.

This chain joins TRBV9 and TRBJ2-7; tentative D call: TRBD1 (6 bases). The CDR3 is made up of 13 amino acids. V dropped 0 bases and J dropped 3 bases, with 7 bases sitting between them. Per germline, CDR1 SGDLS and CDR2 YYNGEE. In nucleotides, the CDR3 is TGTGCCAGCAGCGTAGGGGACAACTACGAGCAGTACTTC. Translating it yields CASSVGDNYEQYF.